This T cell receptor beta chain was obtained from a study of PD-L1 blockade in urothelial cancer. Time point in this sample: pretreatment peripheral blood. It was locally advanced or metastatic urothelial carcinoma that patients had. Per the germline V gene, CDR1 is GTSNPN and CDR2 is SVGIG (reference sequence). The CDR3 runs to 16 residues. J lost 4 bases, V lost 1 base, and 5 bases had no gene match. Only in-frame clones appear in the TCRdb table, and some are missing; sequencing was by immunoSEQ multiplex PCR. This sample has approximately 50,000 clones, with roughly 82% found just once. This material consisted of PBMCs, taken around atezolizumab (anti-PD-L1) treatment. The genes are TRBV30 and TRBJ1-6; TRBD1 matches 9 bases. The TCR was taken from a man aged 50-59 years with urothelial cancer. The CDR3 nucleotides are TGTGCCTGGAGTGAAGCCGGGACAGGGTATAATTCACCCCTCCACTTT. Its translation: CAWSEAGTGYNSPLHF.